This T cell receptor (beta chain) was identified during a study of TET2 disruption in CD19-targeted CAR T cells (dated by TCRdb to the late 2010s). Describing the broader study: Sample numbers were set by the original clinical trial design and sample availability, with no additional inclusion criteria.

Interpreted using the paper, the treatment or condition label stands for: autologous CTL019 cells: CD19 CAR with 4-1BB and CD3 zeta domains. TCR zeta and 4-1BB costimulatory signaling domains were incorporated into the CD19 CAR. Leukapheresis was used to collect T cells from peripheral blood for manufacturing CTL019. The DNeasy Blood and Tissue Kit was used to extract genomic DNA from pre-infusion T cells, peripheral blood, or sorted post-infusion T cells. The CDR3 runs 14 residues from the cysteine to the phenylalanine. The 33 bases shown cover part of the CDR3, and their frame starts at base 1. Germline trimming amounts to 4 bases on V and 2 bases on J, with 5 as the count of junction bases outside the gene matches. From a lookup of the germline V gene, CDR1 and CDR2 are SGHDT and YYEEEE. No count is recorded, but by frequency this clone is medium-sized (0.01 to 0.1%). Its specific antigen is unknown. The read ends 3 residues before the CDR3 terminus; that terminus is restored from the germline J gene.

Paper-wide results and their limitations: Conclusions about the patient's CAR T cells rested on extensive analysis of a single subject.

Deep sequencing of the TCR beta chain was done using the immunoSEQ assay. From the authors' description of their analysis: Only productive TCR beta rearrangements were used to calculate clonotype frequencies. Imported from immuneACCESS, the table was reduced by TCRdb to in-frame sequences with V and J called. These copies leave out some clones; in studies compared against another copy, an unresolved V gene accounts for under half, and the cause of the remainder is not known. Clone size and the V and J calls come from that table; the DNA yielded D and trimming. The table held for this sample gives around 27,000 clones. Approximately 2% of the sample lies in the top ten.

This material consisted of CD8- CAR+ T cells sorted from cultured blood T cells, taken for CD19 CAR T cell therapy. This specimen's cell subset or site label, interpreted: CD8-negative CAR-positive T cells from the infusion product. This chain joins TRBV5-6 to TRBJ1-2, with TRBD1 identical over 7 junction bases. The TCR comes from a man in his 70s with chronic lymphocytic leukemia. The sequenced part of the CDR3 DNA is TGTGCCAGCAGCCCTCCGGGACAGAACTATGGC. It translates to CASSPPGQNYG. The complete CDR3 reads CASSPPGQNYGYTF.